The clone carrying this TCR beta chain was seen only once. The CDR3 runs 16 residues. Trimming removed 0 bases at V and 1 base at J, with 12 bases between. Per germline, CDR1 MNHEY and CDR2 SVGAGI. Sequencing of TCR beta covered CD8+ and CD4+ T cells obtained from blood. It was treatment-naive patients with stable or active relapsing-remitting disease who made up the multiple sclerosis controls. This entry is derived from a study of CD8 T cells in Susac syndrome. An amount of RNA that ranged from roughly 0.5 to 1 ug was reverse transcribed with random hexamers. An immunoSEQ multiplex PCR generated amplified TCR beta CDR3 products spanning 54 Vbeta and 13 Jbeta. MiXCR, applied by TCRdb to the immunoSEQ multiplex PCR reads, yields one record per CDR3 protein. In the table there are over 300,000 distinct CDR3 sequences, about 90% of which are singletons.

This sequence originates from a human donor with multiple sclerosis. V is TRBV6-5 and J is TRBJ2-5; possibly TRBD2 for D (6 bases). The sample taken for sequencing was CD4+ T cells from PBMCs. This CDR3 is CASSYSGTAGQETQYF. For the CDR3, the DNA is TGTGCCAGCAGTTACTCGGGGACTGCCGGCCAAGAGACCCAGTACTTC.